These 5 T cell receptor beta chains share one sample of origin, sequenced in a study of T-cell reconstitution after alpha-beta-depleted transplantation in children. A library of TCRbeta sequences, prepared with unique molecular identifiers, was generated. TCRdb processed the PCR reads anew with MiXCR; each CDR3 protein has one entry. The top ten hold around 2.5% of the sample, which has 450,000 to 600,000 distinct CDR3 sequences, 30% to 35% seen once. The sequences come from PBMCs from the stem cell graft donor, collected from the stem cell graft. The receptors derive from a human donor who donated a stem cell graft to a child with aplastic anemia.

The chain joins TRBV9 to TRBJ2-1; no clear D. The CDR3 contains 12 residues. The V and J ends lost 0 bases and 9 bases respectively, with 7 bases between them. Germline CDR1 reads SGDLS; CDR2 reads YYNGEE. CDR3: CASSVAIGEQFF. CDR3 coding DNA: TGTGCCAGCAGCGTAGCTATTGGTGAGCAGTTCTTC.

This clonotype appeared once. This chain uses TRBV9 with TRBJ1-5; D is ambiguous. Trimming left V 0 bases short and J 3 bases short, with 7 bases between. The CDR3 loop spans 14 amino acids. Per germline, CDR1 SGDLS and CDR2 YYNGEE. The CDR3 spells CASSVAGINQPQHF. CDR3 in DNA: TGTGCCAGCAGCGTAGCAGGTATCAATCAGCCCCAGCATTTT.

The chain links TRBV27 to TRBJ2-5; D possibly corresponds to TRBD1 (6 bases). The length of the CDR3 is 15 residues. Per germline, CDR1 MNHEY and CDR2 SMNVEV (reference sequence). Trimming took off 4 bases at V and 0 bases at J, with 12 bases between the two ends. The CDR3 loop reads CASSWTGTHQETQYF. The CDR3 nucleotides are TGTGCCAGCAGTTGGACCGGGACACACCAAGAGACCCAGTACTTC.

Only a few counts were recorded for this clonotype. This chain joins TRBV6-6 and TRBJ1-5; D uncertain. This CDR3 is built from 12 residues. The V and J ends lost 7 bases and 9 bases respectively, with 13 bases between them. Per the germline V gene, CDR1 is MNHNY and CDR2 is SVGAGI (reference sequence). CDR3: CASTGNQWPQHF. Written as DNA, the CDR3 is TGTGCCAGCACGGGGAATCAATGGCCCCAGCATTTT.

The chain uses TRBV18 and TRBJ2-4; 8 positions match TRBD1. Germline CDR1 is KGHSH and CDR2 is LQKENI. The V gene end was trimmed by 0 bases and the J gene end by 5 bases; junction bases not matched to a gene: 0. This CDR3 spans 14 amino acids. The CDR3 DNA follows: TGTGCCAGCTCACCACCGACAGGGGAAAACATTCAGTACTTC. Its translation: CASSPPTGENIQYF.